This T cell receptor (beta chain) was identified during a study of T-cell reconstitution after alpha-beta-depleted transplantation in children. Study findings and constraints: Where alpha-beta T cells came from about two months after transplant was reportedly several hundred expanded graft clones. Recipient T cells and thymic progenitors that survived gave rise to the high TCRbeta diversity observed at day 60 in some patients. T-cell numbers and diversity one year post-transplant derived largely from freshly generated T cells.

Unique molecular identifiers were used to barcode this TCRbeta library. TCRdb recomputed calls from the PCR reads with MiXCR, one row per CDR3 protein. Here the sample spans 450,000 to 550,000 distinct CDR3 sequences, 11% being singletons. Comment on this clonotype: Antigen specificity is unknown.

Trimming removed 5 bases from V and 2 bases from J, with 16 bases in between. The CDR3 contains 17 residues. Germline V lookup: CDR1 MDHEN, CDR2 SYDVKM. The specimen comprised PBMCs, mostly from graft donor cells, sampled 180 days after TCRalphabeta/CD19-depleted stem cell transplant. V is TRBV28 and J is TRBJ2-6; possibly TRBD1 for D (6 bases). This clonotype originated in a female patient aged 2 to 10 who had a stem cell transplant for aplastic anemia, so the T cells may come from the graft donor. The CDR3 sequence: CASSPQGGLAGANVLTF. DNA of the CDR3: TGTGCCAGCAGTCCACAGGGTGGTCTCGCTGGGGCCAACGTCCTGACTTTC.